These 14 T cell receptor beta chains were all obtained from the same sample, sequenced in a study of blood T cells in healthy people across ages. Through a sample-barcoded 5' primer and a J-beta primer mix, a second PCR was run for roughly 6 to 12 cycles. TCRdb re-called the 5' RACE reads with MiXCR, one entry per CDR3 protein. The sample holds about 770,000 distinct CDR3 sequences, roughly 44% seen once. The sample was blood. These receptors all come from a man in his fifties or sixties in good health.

In DNA, the CDR3 is TGTGCCAGCAGTGAAGGCCAGGGGACCGAGGGCTACAATGAGCAGTACTTC. Translating it yields CASSEGQGTEGYNEQYF. The chain uses TRBV25-1 and TRBJ2-1; maybe TRBD1 (6 bases). The end of the DNA fits TRBJ2-7 better, so the J call may be wrong. The CDR3 consists of 17 residues. Looked up from germline, CDR1 is MGHDK and CDR2 is SYGVNS.

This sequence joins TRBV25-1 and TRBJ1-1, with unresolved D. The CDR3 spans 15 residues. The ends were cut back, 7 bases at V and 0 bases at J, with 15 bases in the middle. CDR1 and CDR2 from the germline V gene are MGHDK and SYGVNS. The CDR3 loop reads CASTPGGLMNTEAFF. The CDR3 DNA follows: TGTGCCAGCACTCCGGGAGGGCTCATGAACACTGAAGCTTTCTTT.

Here the CDR3 reads CASSRRDRVKDGELFF. The DNA for the CDR3 is TGTGCCAGCAGCAGACGCGACAGGGTTAAGGACGGGGAGCTGTTTTTT. This chain connects TRBV5-6 to TRBJ2-2; 7 bases align to TRBD1. V dropped 4 bases and J dropped 7; count of bases not matched to a gene: 13. The CDR3 is 16 residues long. Germline V gene sequence: CDR1 SGHDT, CDR2 YYEEEE.

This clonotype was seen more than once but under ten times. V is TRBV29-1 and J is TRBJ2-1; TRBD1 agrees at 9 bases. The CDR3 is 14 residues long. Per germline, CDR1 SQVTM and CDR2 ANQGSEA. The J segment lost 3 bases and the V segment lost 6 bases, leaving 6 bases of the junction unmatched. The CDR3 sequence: CSVTGTGLYNEQFF. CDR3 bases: TGCAGCGTGACCGGGACAGGGCTCTACAATGAGCAGTTCTTC.

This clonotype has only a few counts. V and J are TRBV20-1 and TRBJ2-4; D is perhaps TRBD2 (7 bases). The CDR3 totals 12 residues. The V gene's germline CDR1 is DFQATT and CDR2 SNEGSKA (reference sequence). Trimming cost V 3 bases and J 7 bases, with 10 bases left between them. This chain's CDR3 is CSARGGRNIQYF. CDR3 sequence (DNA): TGCAGTGCTAGGGGGGGGCGGAACATTCAGTACTTC.

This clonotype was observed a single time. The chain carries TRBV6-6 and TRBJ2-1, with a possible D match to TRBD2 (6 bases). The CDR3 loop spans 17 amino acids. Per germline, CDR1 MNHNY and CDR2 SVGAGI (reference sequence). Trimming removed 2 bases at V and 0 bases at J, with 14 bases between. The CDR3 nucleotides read TGTGCCAGCAGTTACGAGGGCGGGGCGAGCTCCTACAATGAGCAGTTCTTC. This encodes CASSYEGGASSYNEQFF.

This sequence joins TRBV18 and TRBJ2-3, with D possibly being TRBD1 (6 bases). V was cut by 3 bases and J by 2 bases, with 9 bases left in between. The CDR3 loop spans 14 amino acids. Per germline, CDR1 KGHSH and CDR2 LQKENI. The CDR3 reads CASSPLGATDTQYF. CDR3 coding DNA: TGTGCCAGCTCACCGTTGGGGGCCACAGATACGCAGTATTTT.

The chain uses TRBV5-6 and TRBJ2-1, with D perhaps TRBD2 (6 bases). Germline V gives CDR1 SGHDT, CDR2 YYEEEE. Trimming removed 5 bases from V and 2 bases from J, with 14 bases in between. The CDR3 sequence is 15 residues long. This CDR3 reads CASSGAGRAYNEQFF. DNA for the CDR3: TGTGCCAGCAGTGGGGCGGGGCGAGCCTACAATGAGCAGTTCTTC.

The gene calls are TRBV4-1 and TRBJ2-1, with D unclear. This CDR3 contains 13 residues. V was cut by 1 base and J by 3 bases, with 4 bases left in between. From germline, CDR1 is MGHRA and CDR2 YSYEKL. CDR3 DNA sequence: TGCGCCAGCAGCCAAGCTTACTACAATGAGCAGTTCTTC. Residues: CASSQAYYNEQFF.

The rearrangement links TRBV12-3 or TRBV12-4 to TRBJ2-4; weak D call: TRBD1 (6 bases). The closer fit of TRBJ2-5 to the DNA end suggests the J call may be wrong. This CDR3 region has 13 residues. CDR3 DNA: TGTGCCAGCATCCGGGCAGGGGATGAGACCCAGTACTTC. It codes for CASIRAGDETQYF.

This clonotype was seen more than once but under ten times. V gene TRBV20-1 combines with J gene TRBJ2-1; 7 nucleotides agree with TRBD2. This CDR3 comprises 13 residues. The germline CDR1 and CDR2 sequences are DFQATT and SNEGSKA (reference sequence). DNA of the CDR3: TGCAGCTTGATTGGACGGGGGGACAATGAGCAGTTCTTC. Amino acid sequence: CSLIGRGDNEQFF.

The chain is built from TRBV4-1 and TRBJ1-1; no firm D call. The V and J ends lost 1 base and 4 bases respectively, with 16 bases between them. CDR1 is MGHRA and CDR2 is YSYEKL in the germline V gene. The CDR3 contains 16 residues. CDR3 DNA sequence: TGCGCCAGCAGCCAAGGTCTTTTCTCAGAGAGCACTGAAGCTTTCTTT. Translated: CASSQGLFSESTEAFF.

The CDR3 DNA reads as TGCAGTGCGTCGAAAGCGGGGGGGCCAAGCAATGAGCAGTACTTC. Protein: CSASKAGGPSNEQYF. This chain joins TRBV20-1 and TRBJ2-4; 10 bases match TRBD2. The V gene end was trimmed by 6 bases and the J gene end by 13 bases; junction bases not matched to a gene: 18. CDR1 and CDR2 (germline): DFQATT, SNEGSKA (reference sequence). The CDR3 sequence is 15 residues long.

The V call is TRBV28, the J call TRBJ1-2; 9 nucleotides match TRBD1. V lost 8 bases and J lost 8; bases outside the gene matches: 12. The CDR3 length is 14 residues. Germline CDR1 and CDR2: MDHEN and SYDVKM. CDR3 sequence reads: CASGDSGTGSGYTF. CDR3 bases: TGTGCCAGCGGTGACTCCGGGACAGGGAGCGGCTACACCTTC.